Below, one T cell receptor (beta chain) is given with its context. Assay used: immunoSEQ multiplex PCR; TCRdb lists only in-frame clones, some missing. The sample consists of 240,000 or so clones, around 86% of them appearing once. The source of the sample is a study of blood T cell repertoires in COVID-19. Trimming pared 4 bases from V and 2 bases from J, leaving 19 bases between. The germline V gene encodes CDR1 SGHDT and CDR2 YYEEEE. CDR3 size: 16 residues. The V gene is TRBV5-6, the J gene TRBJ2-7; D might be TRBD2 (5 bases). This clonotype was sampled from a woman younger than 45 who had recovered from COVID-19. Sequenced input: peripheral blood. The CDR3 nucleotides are TGTGCCAGCAGCGGGAGAGTACTCGGCAAAACCTACGAGCAGTACTTC. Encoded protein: CASSGRVLGKTYEQYF.